This T cell receptor beta chain derives from a study of early T cells in non-severe SARS-CoV-2 infection. In this sample, this clonotype turned up a few times. What it binds is unknown. Researchers attached unique molecular identifiers to individual cDNA molecules. Each CDR3 protein is one row after TCRdb ran MiXCR on the 5' RACE reads. Of about 60,000 distinct CDR3 sequences in the sample, 20% to 25% were seen once. The study, taken as a whole, reports: VDJdb-based annotation leaned toward anti-spike CD8 responses and missed private and CD4 specificities.

The clonotype originates from an adult who was a healthcare worker with PCR-confirmed SARS-CoV-2 infection or an uninfected control (not recorded which). Specimen: whole blood, collected at baseline.

This chain's CDR3 is CSVEGQGVFGYTF. In DNA, the CDR3 is TGCAGCGTTGAAGGACAGGGAGTCTTCGGCTACACCTTC. This sequence joins TRBV29-1 and TRBJ1-2; TRBD1 matches at 7 bases. V shed 1 base, J shed 8 bases, and the junction held 7 bases outside the gene matches. The CDR3 loop spans 13 amino acids. The V gene's germline CDR1 is SQVTM and CDR2 ANQGSEA.